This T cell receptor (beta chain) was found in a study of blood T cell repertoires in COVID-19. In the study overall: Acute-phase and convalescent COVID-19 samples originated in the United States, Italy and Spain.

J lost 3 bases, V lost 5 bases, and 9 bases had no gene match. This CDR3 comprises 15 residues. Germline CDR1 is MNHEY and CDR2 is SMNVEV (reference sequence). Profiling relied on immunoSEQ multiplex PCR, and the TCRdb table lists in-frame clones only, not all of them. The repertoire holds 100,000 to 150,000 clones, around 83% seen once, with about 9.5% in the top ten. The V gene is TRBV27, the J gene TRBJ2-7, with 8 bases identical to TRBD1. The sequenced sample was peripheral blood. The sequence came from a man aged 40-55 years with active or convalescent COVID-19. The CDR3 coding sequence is TGTGCCAGCAGTCCCAGGGACAGGACCATCTACGAGCAGTACTTC. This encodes CASSPRDRTIYEQYF.